These 25 T cell receptor beta chains were sequenced from one sample in a study of cytomegalovirus exposure and HLA in healthy donors. The PCR was carried out with 60 Vbeta primers and 13 Jbeta primers. Measured with immunoSEQ multiplex PCR; TCRdb has only the in-frame clones, and not every one. Of about 210,000 clones in the sample, approximately 80% were seen once. The sample taken for sequencing was PBMCs. All receptors come from a man aged 30 to 39 in good health and CMV-seronegative.

This chain uses TRBV9 with TRBJ2-3; D may be TRBD1 (5 bases). V was shortened by 4 bases and J by 7 bases, with 19 bases between the two germline ends. Germline values: CDR1 SGDLS, CDR2 YYNGEE. The CDR3 covers 15 residues. The CDR3 DNA follows: TGTGCCAGCAGCTCAGACACTACAGGTCCCCATACGCAGTATTTT. Its translation is CASSSDTTGPHTQYF.

The chain uses TRBV14 and TRBJ2-5; 9 bases are shared with TRBD2. CDR1 and CDR2 from the germline V gene are SGHDN and FVKESK. J was trimmed by 5 bases and V by 8 bases; bases with no gene match: 6. The CDR3 consists of 13 residues. The CDR3 region has the DNA TGTGCCAGCCGTCGAACTAGCGGGGAGACCCAGTACTTC. Protein product: CASRRTSGETQYF.

The chain links TRBV2 to TRBJ1-1; 10 bases agree with TRBD1. This CDR3 comprises 11 residues. J was trimmed by 10 bases and V by 5 bases; bases with no gene match: 1. Germline CDR1 reads SNHLY; CDR2 reads FYNNEI. CDR3 residues: CASSRDRGAFF. CDR3 nucleotides: TGTGCCAGCAGTCGGGACAGGGGAGCTTTCTTT.

The chain is built from TRBV28 and TRBJ2-3, with a possible D match to TRBD2 (6 bases). The CDR3 covers 15 residues. Germline CDR1 and CDR2: MDHEN and SYDVKM. V was shortened by 5 bases and J by 2 bases, with 14 bases between the two germline ends. The CDR3 DNA reads as TGTGCCAGCAGTCCTCGGGGGACCCCCACAGATACGCAGTATTTT. Its protein product is CASSPRGTPTDTQYF.

Here the CDR3 DNA reads TGTGCCAGTTATAGCGGGGGGGCCAAGAATGAGCAGTTCTTC. Protein sequence: CASYSGGAKNEQFF. The chain employs TRBV27 and TRBJ2-1; 11 positions agree with TRBD2. This CDR3 comprises 14 residues. Germline values: CDR1 MNHEY, CDR2 SMNVEV (reference sequence). The V gene end was trimmed by 9 bases and the J gene end by 7 bases; junction bases not matched to a gene: 8.

This clone was recorded a few times. The V gene is TRBV13, the J gene TRBJ2-7; TRBD2 agrees at 7 bases. The CDR3 totals 12 residues. The V gene end was trimmed by 4 bases and the J gene end by 7 bases; junction bases not matched to a gene: 4. CDR1 and CDR2 from the germline V gene are PRHDT and FYEKMQ (reference sequence). CDR3 residues: CASSSTGGEQYF. CDR3 nucleotides: TGTGCCAGCAGCTCGACCGGGGGGGAGCAGTACTTC.

J is TRBJ1-1 and V is TRBV28; no definite D call. From germline, CDR1 is MDHEN and CDR2 SYDVKM. The CDR3 is made up of 14 amino acids. V dropped 1 base and J dropped 5 bases, with 11 bases sitting between them. The CDR3, as DNA: TGTGCCAGCAGTTTATTGGGGTCGGGGACTGAAGCTTTCTTT. The encoded protein is CASSLLGSGTEAFF.

The chain employs TRBV5-4 and TRBJ1-2; 7 bases line up with TRBD1. With 4 bases clipped from V and 3 bases from J, the junction kept 12 bases outside the gene matches. This CDR3 has 16 residues. The germline V gene has CDR1 SGHNT and CDR2 YYREEE (reference sequence). CDR3 in amino acids: CASSPGDSLLDYGYTF. CDR3 nucleotides: TGTGCCAGCAGCCCGGGGGACAGCCTTCTTGACTATGGCTACACCTTC.

This chain links TRBV27 with TRBJ2-3, with unresolved D. The germline CDR1 and CDR2 sequences are MNHEY and SMNVEV (reference sequence). This CDR3 has 16 residues. V gave up 10 bases and J gave up 4 bases, with 24 bases separating them. CDR3 DNA: TGTGCCACCGCTCAAATCCATTCCCAGATACCAGATACGCAGTATTTT. Amino acid sequence: CATAQIHSQIPDTQYF.

The V call is TRBV7-2, the J call TRBJ2-1; 7 bases map to TRBD2. Trimming took 6 bases from V and 4 from J; bases not matched to a gene: 6. Germline CDR1 SGHTA, CDR2 FQGNSA. The CDR3 covers 14 residues. Written as DNA, the CDR3 is TGTGCCAGCAGACCGGGACTACCATACAATGAGCAGTTCTTC. It translates to CASRPGLPYNEQFF.

The chain's CDR3 is CASSERGQHMNTEAFF. The CDR3 DNA sequence: TGTGCCAGCAGTGAAAGGGGCCAGCACATGAACACTGAAGCTTTCTTT. The chain links TRBV2 to TRBJ1-1; maybe TRBD1 (5 bases). V was trimmed by 2 bases and J by 0 bases, leaving 13 bases between them. CDR3 length: 16 amino acids. CDR1 is SNHLY, CDR2 FYNNEI, per germline.

The chain couples TRBV29-1 to TRBJ1-4; possibly TRBD1 for D (5 bases). The CDR3 is made up of 13 amino acids. Trimming removed 8 bases at V and 5 bases at J, with 15 bases between. From germline, CDR1 is SQVTM and CDR2 ANQGSEA. The chain's CDR3 is CSILGQKNEKLFF. The CDR3 DNA follows: TGCAGCATATTGGGGCAGAAGAATGAAAAACTGTTTTTT.

The rearrangement links TRBV14 to TRBJ1-1; the D gene is possibly TRBD1 (5 bases). The V and J ends lost 3 bases and 2 bases respectively, with 13 bases between them. CDR1 and CDR2 (germline): SGHDN, FVKESK. The CDR3 totals 15 residues. The chain's CDR3 is CASSHIRWGNTEAFF. The CDR3 DNA is TGTGCCAGCAGCCACATCCGTTGGGGCAACACTGAAGCTTTCTTT. Drawing the rest from reference TRBV14 and TRBJ1-1, the complete variable domain is EAGVTQFPSHSVIEKGQTVTLRCDPISGHDNLYWYRRVMGKEIKFLLHFVKESKQDESGMPNNRFLAERTGGTYSTLKVQPAELEDSGVYFCASSHIRWGNTEAFFGQGTRLTVV.

About this clone itself: Other nucleotide sequences in the sample specify the same CDR3. CDR3 nucleotides: TGTGCCAGCAGTCCAGGGGGAGCTAACTATGGCTACACCTTC. Translated, it gives CASSPGGANYGYTF. The chain carries TRBV28 and TRBJ1-2; 7 bases are a match to TRBD1. CDR1 MDHEN and CDR2 SYDVKM come from the germline V gene. V shed 5 bases and J 0 bases; nucleotides not matched to a gene: 3. CDR3 size: 14 residues.

The V call is TRBV5-6, the J call TRBJ2-5; 9 bases line up with TRBD2. Germline lookup yields CDR1 SGHDT and CDR2 YYEEEE. The CDR3 contains 17 residues. Germline trimming cut 4 bases from V and 1 base from J; bases unmatched to any gene: 11. This CDR3 is CASSPFSSGEFQETQYF. The CDR3 bases are TGTGCCAGCAGCCCCTTTTCTAGCGGGGAATTCCAAGAGACCCAGTACTTC.

The chain joins TRBV7-2 to TRBJ2-3, with 8 bases aligning to TRBD1. The CDR3 extends over 14 amino acids. Trimming cost V 8 bases and J 2 bases; bases outside gene matches: 6. CDR1 is SGHTA and CDR2 is FQGNSA in the germline V gene. The CDR3: CASQGAGFTDTQYF. The CDR3 DNA reads as TGTGCCAGCCAGGGGGCAGGGTTCACAGATACGCAGTATTTT.

The chain has TRBV5-6 and TRBJ1-6; D may be TRBD1 (6 bases). This CDR3 is built from 17 residues. In germline, CDR1 is SGHDT, CDR2 YYEEEE. Deletions cut 1 base from V and 0 bases from J, with 11 bases between. In DNA form, the CDR3 reads TGTGCCAGCAGCTTGTACAGGGAAAGCTCCTATAATTCACCCCTCCACTTT. As protein: CASSLYRESSYNSPLHF.

The chain employs TRBV5-1 and TRBJ2-7; 9 nucleotides match TRBD1. The V gene's germline CDR1 is SGHRS and CDR2 YFSETQ. Trimming removed 7 bases from V and 6 bases from J; junction bases left unmatched: 11. The CDR3 sequence is 14 residues long. This CDR3 is CASRPTGGIGEQYF. The CDR3 nucleotides are TGCGCCAGCCGCCCGACAGGGGGGATTGGCGAGCAGTACTTC.

This clone has a handful of counts. V gene TRBV28 combines with J gene TRBJ1-5; 9 nucleotides align to TRBD1. Germline CDR1 is MDHEN and CDR2 is SYDVKM. The CDR3 loop spans 14 amino acids. V dropped 5 bases and J dropped 7; count of bases not matched to a gene: 6. Here the CDR3 reads CASSPRQGVQPQHF. CDR3 nucleotides: TGTGCCAGCAGTCCCCGACAGGGGGTGCAGCCCCAGCATTTT.

This chain joins TRBV10-1 and TRBJ1-5, with D maybe TRBD1 (5 bases). CDR3 length: 14 residues. Per the germline V gene, CDR1 is WNHNN and CDR2 is SYGVQD (reference sequence). Trimming pared 2 bases from V and 3 bases from J, leaving 8 bases between. CDR3 in DNA: TGCGCCAGCAGTGAGAAGGGGTACAATCAGCCCCAGCATTTT. This translates into CASSEKGYNQPQHF.

This clone came up a few times. This sequence joins TRBV27 and TRBJ2-7, with D perhaps matching TRBD2 (5 bases). Germline V CDR1 and CDR2: MNHEY, SMNVEV (reference sequence). The CDR3 contains 14 residues. Trimming removed 8 bases from V and 3 bases from J, with 17 bases in between. The CDR3 sequence is CASHYRGKNYEQYF. The CDR3 DNA is TGTGCCAGCCACTACCGGGGAAAAAACTACGAGCAGTACTTC.

CDR3 protein: CASSLWGGADTQYF. The DNA of the CDR3 is TGTGCCAGCAGTTTATGGGGGGGGGCAGATACGCAGTATTTT. The chain recombines TRBV28 with TRBJ2-3, with 7 bases that match TRBD2. Germline V gene sequence: CDR1 MDHEN, CDR2 SYDVKM. Trimming took 0 bases from V and 4 from J; bases not matched to a gene: 1. The CDR3 consists of 14 residues.

This chain connects TRBV10-1 to TRBJ2-1; 9 bases align to TRBD1. The CDR3 sequence is 13 residues long. Germline trimming cut 5 bases from V and 7 bases from J; bases unmatched to any gene: 3. The germline V gene has CDR1 WNHNN and CDR2 SYGVQD (reference sequence). The CDR3 coding sequence is TGCGCCAGCAGTCGGACAGGGGTAAATGAGCAGTTCTTC. It yields the protein CASSRTGVNEQFF.

The rearrangement uses TRBV7-9 and TRBJ2-7; 8 bases line up with TRBD1. Per germline, CDR1 SEHNR and CDR2 FQNEAQ (reference sequence). The CDR3 extends over 14 amino acids. With V trimmed by 6 bases and J by 5 bases, 9 bases remained unmatched. The chain's CDR3 is CASRPGQAIHEQYF. The CDR3 DNA sequence: TGTGCCAGCAGACCGGGACAGGCAATCCACGAGCAGTACTTC.

The chain couples TRBV29-1 to TRBJ1-2; D is uncertain. Per the germline V gene, CDR1 is SQVTM and CDR2 is ANQGSEA. The V and J ends lost 6 bases and 5 bases respectively, with 16 bases between them. CDR3 length equals 13 residues. CDR3 loop: CSVSRDSGYGYTF. The CDR3 bases are TGCAGCGTGTCTCGAGATTCCGGTTATGGCTACACCTTC.